These T cell receptor beta chains were read from a single sample in a study of glioma-infiltrating T cells. MiXCR, applied by TCRdb to the multiplex PCR reads, yields one record per CDR3 protein. The sample has fewer than 200,000 distinct CDR3 sequences, approximately 40% seen once. The sequencing sample was made of glioma tissue, nonneoplastic brain tissue, or PBMCs (not recorded which). These receptors originate from a human donor with low-grade glioma or glioblastoma, undergoing nonglioma brain surgery, or in good health (not recorded which). The CDR3 runs from the conserved cysteine through the conserved F or W. D genes are given only for firm matches. Some rows have no size entry. The others give once, few or many, or a class for an expanded clone.

TRBV4-1	TRBD2	TRBJ2-1	once	17	CASRRTSGRSSYNEKFF	TGCGCCAGCAGAAGGACTAGCGGGAGGAGCTCCTACAATGAGAAGTTCTTC
TRBV3-1	NA	TRBJ2-7	few	15	CASSSPRGSFNEQYF	TGTGCCAGCAGCTCACCTAGGGGCTCCTTCAACGAGCAGTACTTC
TRBV2	NA	TRBJ2-5	few	17	CASSETDGLPYQETQYF	TGTGCCAGCAGTGAAACCGACGGCTTACCGTACCAAGAGACCCAGTACTTC
TRBV4-1	TRBD2	TRBJ2-1	NA	14	CASSQTSGRNEQFF	TGCGCCAGCAGCCAGACTAGCGGGCGAAATGAGCAGTTCTTC
TRBV28	NA	TRBJ2-1	once	14	CASSSVRSYNEQFF	TGTGCAAGCAGTTCCGTCAGATCCTACAATGAGCAGTTCTTC
TRBV2	NA	TRBJ1-1	few	14	CASSERSLYTEAFF	TGTGCCAGCAGTGAACGGTCGCTTTACACTGAAGCTTTCTTT
TRBV3-1	NA	TRBJ2-1	few	15	CASSQVRLEVNEQFF	TGTGCCAGCAGCCAAGTCAGACTAGAAGTCAATGAGCAGTTCTTC
TRBV2	NA	TRBJ1-1	few	13	CASRSGGTTEAFF	TGTGCCAGTCGATCCGGGGGTACCACTGAAGCTTTCTTT
TRBV12-3/TRBV12-4	NA	TRBJ1-2	many	14	CASSLKASGYGYTF	TGTGCCAGCAGTTTAAAGGCCAGTGGATATGGCTACACCTTC
TRBV12-3/TRBV12-4	NA	TRBJ2-3	many	11	CASSRVDTQYF	TGTGCCAGCTCCCGGGTAGATACGCAGTATTTT
TRBV20-1	NA	TRBJ1-6	NA	18	CSARQSDGLRYYNSPLHF	TGCAGTGCTAGGCAATCGGACGGATTGAGATACTATAATTCACCACTCCACTTT
TRBV18	TRBD2	TRBJ2-7	few	14	CASSFAGTSDEQYF	TGTGCCAGCTCATTTGCCGGGACTAGCGACGAGCAGTACTTC
TRBV2	NA	TRBJ2-6	few	16	CASTRERASGANVLTF	TGTGCCAGCACCCGGGAGAGAGCCTCTGGGGCCAACGTCCTGACTTTC
TRBV6-1	TRBD1	TRBJ1-2	many	14	CASSDTPDRGGYTF	TGTGCCAGCAGTGATACACCGGACAGGGGCGGCTACACCTTC
TRBV5-1	TRBD1	TRBJ1-6	NA	14	CASSLSQGNSPLHF	TGCGCCAGCAGCTTGTCACAGGGGAATTCACCCCTCCACTTT
TRBV6-1	NA	TRBJ2-1	many	13	CASRRTGYNEQFF	TGTGCCAGCAGAAGGACGGGGTACAATGAGCAGTTCTTC
TRBV6-1	NA	TRBJ2-7	many	10	CASGDYEQYF	TGTGCCAGCGGGGACTACGAGCAGTACTTC
TRBV19	NA	TRBJ2-1	NA	14	CASSHLVRYNEQFF	TGTGCCAGTAGCCACCTGGTGCGATACAATGAGCAGTTCTTC
TRBV6-6	NA	TRBJ2-1	many	18	CASSYLPPRLSSYNEQFF	TGTGCCAGCAGTTACCTCCCCCCACGCTTGAGCTCCTACAATGAGCAGTTCTTC
TRBV9	TRBD1	TRBJ2-2	NA	15	CASSPRTGHTGELFF	TGTGCCAGCAGCCCCCGGACAGGACACACCGGGGAGCTGTTTTTT
TRBV28	NA	TRBJ2-1	many	13	CASSLGSYNEQFF	TGTGCCAGCAGTTTAGGGTCCTACAATGAGCAGTTCTTC
TRBV6-6	NA	TRBJ2-2	NA	18	CASSYGGVGVAATGELFF	TGTGCCAGCAGTTACGGTGGAGTGGGGGTGGCCGCTACCGGGGAGCTGTTTTTT
TRBV24-1	NA	TRBJ2-2	many	12	CATSDLPGELFF	TGTGCCACCAGTGATTTGCCCGGGGAGCTGTTTTTT
TRBV2	NA	TRBJ1-1	many	14	CASSPRSGNTEAFF	TGTGCCAGCAGTCCCCGGAGCGGTAACACTGAAGCTTTCTTT
TRBV28	TRBD2	TRBJ2-1	many	16	CASSLPGLAHKDEQFF	TGTGCCAGCAGTTTGCCGGGACTAGCGCACAAGGATGAGCAGTTCTTC
TRBV27	TRBD1	TRBJ1-1	NA	15	CASSLSRTGNSEAFF	TGTGCCAGCAGTCTCAGCAGGACAGGGAACAGTGAAGCTTTCTTT
TRBV29-1	NA	TRBJ1-5	many	13	CSVELGVNQPQHF	TGCAGCGTTGAATTGGGCGTGAATCAGCCCCAGCATTTT
TRBV5-1	NA	TRBJ1-1	NA	15	CPSSLEDLQNTEAFF	TGCCCCAGCAGCTTGGAGGATCTCCAGAACACTGAAGCTTTCTTT
TRBV12-3/TRBV12-4	NA	TRBJ2-3	NA	11	CASRVSYTQYF	TGTGCCAGCAGGGTGTCCTATACGCAGTATTTT
TRBV28	NA	TRBJ1-2	many	11	CASEYRDGYTF	TGTGCCAGCGAATACAGGGATGGCTACACCTTC
TRBV7-2	TRBD1	TRBJ1-5	NA	14	CASSLDRGQHSQHF	TGTGCCAGCAGCTTAGACAGGGGGCAGCATTCCCAGCATTTT
TRBV7-6	TRBD1	TRBJ2-3	few	16	CASSLGRGQSTDTQYF	TGTGCCAGCAGCTTAGGTCGGGGACAGTCGACAGATACGCAGTATTTT
TRBV12-3/TRBV12-4	TRBD2	TRBJ2-3	NA	16	CASSFMSSGGTDTQYF	TGTGCCAGCAGTTTTATGTCTAGCGGGGGCACAGATACGCAGTATTTT
TRBV20-1	NA	TRBJ1-3	many	14	CSAGDGASGNTIYF	TGCAGTGCTGGCGACGGAGCCTCTGGAAACACCATATATTTT
TRBV27	TRBD1	TRBJ2-5	many	13	CASSIQGGETQYF	TGTGCCAGCAGCATACAGGGGGGAGAGACCCAGTACTTC
TRBV27	NA	TRBJ1-2	many	16	CASSLSVQGANYGYTF	TGTGCCAGCAGTTTATCGGTACAGGGAGCTAACTATGGCTACACCTTC
TRBV28	NA	TRBJ1-1	many	13	CATLPGVLAEAFF	TGTGCCACTTTACCAGGGGTCTTGGCTGAAGCTTTCTTT
TRBV2	TRBD1	TRBJ2-1	NA	11	CAGQGPNEQFF	TGTGCCGGACAGGGTCCCAATGAGCAGTTCTTC
TRBV7-2	TRBD2	TRBJ2-3	once	18	CASSAGGRGRALGDTQYF	TGTGCCAGCAGCGCCGGGGGTAGAGGGAGGGCCCTTGGAGATACTCAGTATTTT
TRBV5-1	NA	TRBJ1-6	few	15	CASSTDRATGSPLHF	TGCGCCAGCAGCACGGACCGGGCCACGGGATCACCCCTCCACTTT
TRBV12-3/TRBV12-4	TRBD1	TRBJ1-6	NA	15	CASSSETGANSPLRF	TGTGCCAGCAGTTCGGAGACAGGGGCCAATTCACCCCTCCGCTTT
TRBV20-1	TRBD2	TRBJ2-1	many	16	CSASSGLAGVTNEQFF	TGCAGTGCTAGCTCCGGACTAGCGGGAGTTACCAATGAGCAGTTCTTC
TRBV6-1	NA	TRBJ1-4	many	16	CASTPQGIATNEKLFF	TGTGCCAGCACCCCGCAGGGGATCGCAACTAATGAAAAACTGTTTTTT
TRBV14	NA	TRBJ1-1	once	14	CASTPNVPNTEAFF	TGTGCCAGCACCCCCAACGTCCCTAACACTGAAGCTTTCTTT